The 8 T cell receptor beta chains presented below share a single source sample, sequenced in a study of cytomegalovirus exposure and HLA in healthy donors. Primers for the PCR totalled 60 Vbeta and 13 Jbeta. Some clones are missing from TCRdb's copy, which holds only in-frame ones; the method was immunoSEQ multiplex PCR. Of around 130,000 clones in the sample, roughly 77% were seen once. The sample was PBMCs. The receptors shown here come from a man aged 25-45 years in good health and CMV-seronegative.

The chain couples TRBV2 to TRBJ1-1, with D possibly TRBD1 on 6 matching bases. V gave up 4 bases and J gave up 1 base, with 16 bases separating them. Germline CDR1 is SNHLY and CDR2 is FYNNEI. This CDR3 has 16 amino acids. CDR3 amino acids: CASSGDTGHKNTEAFF. In DNA form, the CDR3 reads TGTGCCAGCAGTGGCGATACGGGACACAAGAACACTGAAGCTTTCTTT.

This clone was recorded once. The chain uses TRBV30 and TRBJ2-3; possible D gene TRBD1, 6 bases. Germline V lookup: CDR1 GTSNPN, CDR2 SVGIG (reference sequence). V was clipped by 3 bases and J by 2 bases, with 12 bases between them. This CDR3 is 14 amino acids long. CDR3 residues: CAWSGTRPTDTQYF. The CDR3 nucleotides read TGTGCCTGGAGCGGGACACGGCCCACAGATACGCAGTATTTT.

The chain links TRBV5-4 to TRBJ2-7, with a tentative D call TRBD1 (6 bases). Germline V gene data show CDR1 as SGHNT and CDR2 as YYREEE (reference sequence). The CDR3 runs to 13 residues. V was trimmed by 0 bases and J by 6 bases, leaving 10 bases between them. CDR3 sequence reads: CASSLDRVPEQYF. Here the CDR3 DNA reads TGTGCCAGCAGCTTGGACAGGGTGCCCGAGCAGTACTTC.

The gene calls are TRBV7-2 and TRBJ2-5; 8 bases align to TRBD1. The CDR3 sequence is 14 residues long. Unmatched junction bases numbered 6, after V lost 5 bases and J lost 4 bases. Germline loops: CDR1 SGHTA, CDR2 FQGNSA. The CDR3 DNA reads TGTGCCAGCAGCCCGGTGACAGGGGTAGAGACCCAGTACTTC. Its protein product is CASSPVTGVETQYF. Together with reference TRBV7-2 and TRBJ2-5, the CDR3 gives the full variable domain: GAGVSQSPSNKVTEKGKDVELRCDPISGHTALYWYRQSLGQGLEFLIYFQGNSAPDKSGLPSDRFSAERTGGSVSTLTIQRTQQEDSAVYLCASSPVTGVETQYFGPGTRLLVL.

In its sample, this clone was seen once. The rearrangement uses TRBV7-9 and TRBJ2-5; the match to TRBD1 covers 7 bases. Germline V lookup: CDR1 SEHNR, CDR2 FQNEAQ (reference sequence). Trimming removed 0 bases from V and 1 base from J; junction bases left unmatched: 11. The CDR3 runs to 18 residues. The chain's CDR3 is CASSLAYASQGVQETQYF. Written as DNA, the CDR3 is TGTGCCAGCAGCTTAGCGTACGCCTCTCAGGGGGTCCAAGAGACCCAGTACTTC.

The chain employs TRBV28 and TRBJ1-5; weak D call: TRBD1 (5 bases). Germline CDR1 and CDR2: MDHEN and SYDVKM. The CDR3 is 15 residues long. Between the trimmed V and J ends, which lost 4 bases and 0 bases, there was a span of 10 bases. The DNA of the CDR3 is TGTGCCAGCAGTTCCGCGACAGCTAGCAATCAGCCCCAGCATTTT. It yields the protein CASSSATASNQPQHF.

The rearrangement links TRBV4-3 to TRBJ2-6, with D perhaps TRBD1 (6 bases). From germline, CDR1 is LGHNA and CDR2 YSLEER. With 0 bases removed from V and 2 bases from J, the gap between germline ends came to 11 bases. The CDR3 runs to 17 residues. The CDR3 coding sequence is TGCGCCAGCAGCCAAGATTCAGGGGCTGCTGGGGCCAACGTCCTGACTTTC. Its translation: CASSQDSGAAGANVLTF.

The chain combines TRBV28 with TRBJ2-4; a weak D match, TRBD2 (6 bases). The CDR3 length is 16 residues. The germline gives CDR1 MDHEN, CDR2 SYDVKM. With 1 base removed from V and 2 bases from J, the gap between germline ends came to 12 bases. DNA of the CDR3: TGTGCCAGCAGTTTATTTGAGGGGAGGACCAAAAACATTCAGTACTTC. Translating gives CASSLFEGRTKNIQYF.